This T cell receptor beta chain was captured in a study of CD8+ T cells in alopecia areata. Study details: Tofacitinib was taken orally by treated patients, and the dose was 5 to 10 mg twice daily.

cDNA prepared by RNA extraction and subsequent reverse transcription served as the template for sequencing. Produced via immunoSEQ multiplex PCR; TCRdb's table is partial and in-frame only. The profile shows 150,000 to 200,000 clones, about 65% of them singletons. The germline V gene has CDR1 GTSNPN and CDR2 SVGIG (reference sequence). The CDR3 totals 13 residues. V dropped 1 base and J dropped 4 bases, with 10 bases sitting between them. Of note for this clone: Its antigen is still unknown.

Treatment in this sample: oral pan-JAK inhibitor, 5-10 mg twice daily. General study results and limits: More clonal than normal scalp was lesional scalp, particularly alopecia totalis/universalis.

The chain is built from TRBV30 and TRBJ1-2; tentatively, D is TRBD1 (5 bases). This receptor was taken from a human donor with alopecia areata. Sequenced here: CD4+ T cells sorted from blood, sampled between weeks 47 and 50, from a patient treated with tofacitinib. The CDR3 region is CAWSAIRGYGYTF. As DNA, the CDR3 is TGTGCCTGGAGTGCCATAAGGGGCTATGGCTACACCTTC.